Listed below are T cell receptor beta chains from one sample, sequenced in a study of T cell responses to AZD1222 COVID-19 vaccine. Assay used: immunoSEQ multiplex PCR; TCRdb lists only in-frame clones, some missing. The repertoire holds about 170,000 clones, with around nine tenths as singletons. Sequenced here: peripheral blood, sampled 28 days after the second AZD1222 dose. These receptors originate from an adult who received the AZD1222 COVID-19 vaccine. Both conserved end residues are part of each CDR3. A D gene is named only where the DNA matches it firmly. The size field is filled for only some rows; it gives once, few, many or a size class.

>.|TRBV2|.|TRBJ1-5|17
TGTGCCAGCAGTGAAGCGCTTGGCGGCTATAGCAATCAGCCCCAGCATTTT
CASSEALGGYSNQPQHF
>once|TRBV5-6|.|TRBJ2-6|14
TGTGCCAGCAGCTTGGCTTCTGGGGCCAACGTCCTGACTTTC
CASSLASGANVLTF
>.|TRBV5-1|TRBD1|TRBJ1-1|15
TGCGCCAGCAGCGCGGGGGGACAGACGAACACTGAAGCTTTCTTT
CASSAGGQTNTEAFF
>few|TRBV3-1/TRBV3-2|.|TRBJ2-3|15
TGTGCCAGCAGCCAAGTCCCACATCCCACAGATACGCAGTATTTT
CASSQVPHPTDTQYF
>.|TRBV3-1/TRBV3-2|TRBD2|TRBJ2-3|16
TGTGCCAGCAGCAAGATTCGGGGGGGCAGCACAGATACGCAGTATTTT
CASSKIRGGSTDTQYF
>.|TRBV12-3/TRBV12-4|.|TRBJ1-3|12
TGTGCCAGCAGACCCTCTGGAAACACCATATATTTT
CASRPSGNTIYF
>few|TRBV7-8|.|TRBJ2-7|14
TGTGCCAGCAGTTCCGTCCCCAGCTCCTACGAGCAGTACTTC
CASSSVPSSYEQYF
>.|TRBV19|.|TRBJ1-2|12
TGTGCCAGTAGAACCGGTGACTATGGCTACACCTTC
CASRTGDYGYTF
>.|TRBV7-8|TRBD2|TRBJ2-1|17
TGTGCCAGCAGCTTAGGGCCCCTAGCGGGGGCCTACAATGAGCAGTTCTTC
CASSLGPLAGAYNEQFF
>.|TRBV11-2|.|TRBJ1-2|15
TGTGCCAGCAGCGTTAACCGGGCAGCCCCCTATGGCTACACCTTC
CASSVNRAAPYGYTF
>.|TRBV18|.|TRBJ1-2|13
TGTGCCAGCTCACCCCCAGGAGACTATGGCTACACCTTC
CASSPPGDYGYTF
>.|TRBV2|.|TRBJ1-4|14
TGTGCCAGTACGCCCAGAGCAACTAATGAAAAACTGTTTTTT
CASTPRATNEKLFF
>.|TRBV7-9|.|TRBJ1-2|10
TGTGCCAGCAGCTTCCGTGGCTACACCTTC
CASSFRGYTF
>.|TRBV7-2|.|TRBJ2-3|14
TGTGCCAGCAGCTTAGCAGGGCCGAGAGATACGCAGTATTTT
CASSLAGPRDTQYF
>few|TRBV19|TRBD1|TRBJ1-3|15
TGTGCCTCCCTCTCCAGGGGGCTTTCTGGAAACACCATATATTTT
CASLSRGLSGNTIYF
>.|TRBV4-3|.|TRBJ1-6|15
TGCGCCAGCAGCCAAGAATGGGCAGCAAATTCACCCCTCCACTTT
CASSQEWAANSPLHF
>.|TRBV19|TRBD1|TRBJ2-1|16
TGTGCCAGTAGTCCGCAGCGGGACAGGGGACACAATGAGCAGTTCTTC
CASSPQRDRGHNEQFF
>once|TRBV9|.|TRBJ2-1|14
TGTGCCAGCAGCTCCGTGGGGGACTACAATGAGCAGTTCTTC
CASSSVGDYNEQFF
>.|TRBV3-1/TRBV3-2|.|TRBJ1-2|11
TGTGCCAGCAGCCAGGGGTATGGCTACACCTTC
CASSQGYGYTF
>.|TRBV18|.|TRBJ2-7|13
TGTGCCAGCTCATCTCCGGCAAACTACGAGCAGTACTTC
CASSSPANYEQYF
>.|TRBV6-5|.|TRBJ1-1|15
TGTGCCAGCAGTTACGCAGGGATCGTGAACACTGAAGCTTTCTTT
CASSYAGIVNTEAFF
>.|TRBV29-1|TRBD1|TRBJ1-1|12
TGCAGCTCACGACAGGGTGGGACTGAAGCTTTCTTT
CSSRQGGTEAFF
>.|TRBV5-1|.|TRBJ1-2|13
TGCGCCAGCAGCTTGGCATGGGACTATGGCTACACCTTC
CASSLAWDYGYTF
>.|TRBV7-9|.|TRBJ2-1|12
TGTGCCAGCAGCTCCACTTATGGGGAGCAGTTCTTC
CASSSTYGEQFF
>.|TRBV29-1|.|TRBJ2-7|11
TGCAGCGGGGGTGTAGGGGCCGAGCAGTACTTC
CSGGVGAEQYF
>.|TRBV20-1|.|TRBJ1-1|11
TGCAGTGCTAGAGGGGGGATTGAAGCTTTCTTT
CSARGGIEAFF
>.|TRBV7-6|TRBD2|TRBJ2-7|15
TGTGCCAGCAGCAAAGTTAGCGGGGTTTCCTACGAGCAGTACTTC
CASSKVSGVSYEQYF
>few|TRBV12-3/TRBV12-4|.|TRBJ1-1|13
TGTGCCAGCACCCCCGACTGGAACACTGAAGCTTTCTTT
CASTPDWNTEAFF
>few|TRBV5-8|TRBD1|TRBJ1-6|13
TGTGCCAGCCGGGGACAGGGAGGATCACCCCTCCACTTT
CASRGQGGSPLHF
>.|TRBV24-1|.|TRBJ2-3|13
TGTGCCACCAGTGCTGGCTCCACAGATACGCAGTATTTT
CATSAGSTDTQYF
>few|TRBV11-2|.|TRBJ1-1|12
TGTGCCAGCAGCTTAGGGACTACTGAAGCTTTCTTT
CASSLGTTEAFF
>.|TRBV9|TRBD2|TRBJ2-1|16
TGTGCCAGCAGCGTAGCGTCGCGGGGGGGTTACAATGAGCAGTTCTTC
CASSVASRGGYNEQFF
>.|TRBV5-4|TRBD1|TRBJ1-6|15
TGTGCCAGCAGCCCGGGACAGGCTCCGGGTTCACCCCTCCACTTT
CASSPGQAPGSPLHF
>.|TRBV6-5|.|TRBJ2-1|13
TGTGCCAGCAGTTATACGAACAACAATGAGCAGTTCTTC
CASSYTNNNEQFF
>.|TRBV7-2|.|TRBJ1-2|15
TGTGCCAGCAGCCCTACAGGGTTTTTTGACTATGGCTACACCTTC
CASSPTGFFDYGYTF
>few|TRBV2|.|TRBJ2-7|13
TGTGCCAGCCAGGGACTCGCAGTCCACGAGCAGTACTTC
CASQGLAVHEQYF
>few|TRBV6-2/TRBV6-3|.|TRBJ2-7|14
TGTGCCAGCAGCGCAGGACGGGGGGCTTTCGAGCAGTACTTC
CASSAGRGAFEQYF
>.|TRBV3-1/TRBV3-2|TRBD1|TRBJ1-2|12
TGTGCCAGCAGCTCTGGACAGGGTGGCTACACCTTC
CASSSGQGGYTF
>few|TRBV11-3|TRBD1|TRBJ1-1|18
TGTGCCAGCAGCTTAGGTGGCTACGGACAGGGAGTGAACACTGAAGCTTTCTTT
CASSLGGYGQGVNTEAFF
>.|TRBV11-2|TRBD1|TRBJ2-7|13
TGTGCCAGCAGCTCCGGGACAGGGATCGAGCAGTACTTC
CASSSGTGIEQYF
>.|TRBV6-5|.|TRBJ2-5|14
TGTGCCAGCAGTTACTCTTCCGGGAAAGAGACCCAGTACTTC
CASSYSSGKETQYF
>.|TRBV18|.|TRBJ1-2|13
TGTGCCAGCTCACCAGGGGTGTTGGATGGCTACACCTTC
CASSPGVLDGYTF
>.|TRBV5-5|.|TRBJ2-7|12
TGTGCCAGCAGCTGGCTCCCGGGCGAGCAGTACTTC
CASSWLPGEQYF